Following are 15 T cell receptor beta chains from one sample sequenced in a study of T cells in Graves' hyperthyroidism and ophthalmopathy. Amplification yielded TCR beta CDR3 regions, with RNA transcripts as the source. During a first-round RT-PCR of the TCR CDR3, the HTBI primer set was used. TCRdb recomputed calls from the multiplex PCR reads with MiXCR, one row per CDR3 protein. Of roughly 550,000 distinct CDR3 sequences in the sample, roughly 15% were seen once. Material for sequencing was blood. These receptors came from a woman aged 25 to 45 with Graves' ophthalmopathy.

This clonotype was recorded a few times. The chain couples TRBV9 to TRBJ2-7; 10 bases agree with TRBD2. V dropped 0 bases and J dropped 6; count of bases not matched to a gene: 6. From germline, CDR1 is SGDLS and CDR2 YYNGEE. The CDR3 length is 15 residues. CDR3 DNA sequence: TGTGCCAGCAGCGTAGTAACTAGCGGGACGGTCGAGCAGTACTTC. Translation: CASSVVTSGTVEQYF.

This clonotype was recorded many times. J is TRBJ1-1 and V is TRBV30; TRBD1 aligns across 10 bases. CDR1 is GTSNPN and CDR2 is SVGIG in the germline V gene (reference sequence). J was trimmed by 4 bases and V by 1 base; bases with no gene match: 3. The CDR3 totals 14 residues. The CDR3: CAWSARDRGTEAFF. For the CDR3, the DNA is TGTGCCTGGAGTGCGCGGGACAGGGGCACTGAAGCTTTCTTT.

This clonotype has ten or more counts. The V and J genes are TRBV3-1 and TRBJ2-7, with D tentatively TRBD1 or TRBD2 (5 bases each). V gave up 5 bases and J gave up 3 bases, with 17 bases separating them. The germline V gene has CDR1 LGHDT and CDR2 YNNKEL (reference sequence). This CDR3 has 15 amino acids. This CDR3 is CASSFRDPLGYEQYF. The CDR3 bases are TGTGCCAGCAGCTTCCGGGACCCCCTTGGCTACGAGCAGTACTTC.

This clonotype was seen ten or more times. The chain has TRBV5-1 and TRBJ2-7; a weak D match, TRBD1 (6 bases). The CDR3 is 15 residues long. V lost 1 base, J lost 3 bases, and 14 bases lay in between. Germline V CDR1 and CDR2: SGHRS, YFSETQ. CDR3 sequence (DNA): TGCGCCAGCAGCTTGAATACAGGGAATAGCTACGAGCAGTACTTC. Protein product: CASSLNTGNSYEQYF.

The sample holds many counts of this clonotype. The V call is TRBV7-2, the J call TRBJ2-1; no definite D call. Germline lookup yields CDR1 SGHTA and CDR2 FQGNSA. The V end was cut by 5 bases, the J end by 7 bases, with 15 bases between. The CDR3 is 14 amino acids. The CDR3 nucleotides read TGTGCCAGCAGCCCAGAGGTCGTCGGGAATGAGCAGTTCTTC. This codes for CASSPEVVGNEQFF.

The sample holds many counts of this clonotype. The V and J genes are TRBV28 and TRBJ2-3; D is ambiguous. Germline V gene sequence: CDR1 MDHEN, CDR2 SYDVKM. The V end was cut by 5 bases, the J end by 5 bases, with 20 bases between. This CDR3 is built from 16 residues. The chain's CDR3 is CASSHFLGWVRDTQYF. The CDR3 bases are TGTGCCAGCAGTCACTTCCTGGGGTGGGTTAGAGATACGCAGTATTTT. The full variable domain, in which reference TRBV28 and TRBJ2-3 provide the parts outside the CDR3, is DVKVTQSSRYLVKRTGEKVFLECVQDMDHENMFWYRQDPGLGLRLIYFSYDVKMKEKGDIPEGYSVSREKKERFSLILESASTNQTSMYLCASSHFLGWVRDTQYFGPGTRLTVL.

The chain links TRBV5-1 to TRBJ2-7; the match to TRBD1 covers 10 bases. Per the germline V gene, CDR1 is SGHRS and CDR2 is YFSETQ. The ends lost 4 bases at V and 1 base at J; junction bases unmatched: 8. The CDR3 sequence is 16 residues long. DNA for the CDR3: TGCGCCAGCAGCCGTTCCCCGGGACAGGGGTCCTACGAGCAGTACTTC. Its translation is CASSRSPGQGSYEQYF.

At least ten counts were recorded for this clonotype. The rearrangement links TRBV7-3 to TRBJ2-3; TRBD2 matches at 9 bases. CDR3 size: 15 residues. Looked up from germline, CDR1 is SGHTA and CDR2 is FQGTGA. V lost 2 bases to trimming and J lost 7 bases; unmatched junction nucleotides: 7. The CDR3 bases are TGTGCCAGCAGCTTACTTAGCGGGAGAATATATACGCAGTATTTT. Translating gives CASSLLSGRIYTQYF.

This clonotype was recorded at least ten times. The chain joins TRBV6-1 to TRBJ2-3; 11 nucleotides line up with TRBD1. V lost 5 bases to trimming and J lost 7 bases; unmatched junction nucleotides: 8. This CDR3 is built from 15 residues. Germline V CDR1 and CDR2: MNHNS, SASEGT. CDR3 protein: CASSSRTGGVNTQYF. The CDR3 DNA follows: TGTGCCAGCAGTTCTAGGACAGGGGGCGTGAATACGCAGTATTTT.

The rearrangement joins TRBV20-1 to TRBJ1-5, with D unclear. The CDR3 runs 13 residues. Germline V CDR1 and CDR2: DFQATT, SNEGSKA (reference sequence). Between the trimmed V and J ends, which lost 2 bases and 0 bases, there was a span of 5 bases. The DNA of the CDR3 is TGCAGTGCTAGATCCCGTAGCAATCAGCCCCAGCATTTT. Translated, it gives CSARSRSNQPQHF.

This clonotype was recorded once. J is TRBJ2-5 and V is TRBV5-1; no reliable D call. This CDR3 has 14 residues. Trimming took 0 bases from V and 3 from J, leaving 9 bases between them. Germline CDR1 and CDR2: SGHRS and YFSETQ. This chain's CDR3 is CASSLGHTEETQYF. The CDR3 DNA is TGCGCCAGCAGCTTGGGACATACAGAAGAGACCCAGTACTTC.

This sequence joins TRBV12-3 or TRBV12-4 and TRBJ2-1; weak D call: TRBD2 (6 bases). The CDR3 length is 15 residues. V shed 6 bases and J shed 2 bases, with 14 bases lying between them. The CDR3 bases are TGTGCCAGCAGAGTCGCGGGACCCACCTACAATGAGCAGTTCTTC. Residues: CASRVAGPTYNEQFF.

Ten or more counts support this clonotype. CDR3 sequence reads: CASSQALDRTYEQYF. CDR3 sequence (DNA): TGCGCCAGCAGCCAAGCACTGGACAGGACCTACGAGCAGTACTTC. The chain is built from TRBV4-3 and TRBJ2-7; 7 bases map to TRBD1. The V gene's germline CDR1 is LGHNA and CDR2 YSLEER. The V gene end was trimmed by 1 base and the J gene end by 2 bases; junction bases not matched to a gene: 5. The CDR3 has 15 amino acids.

This chain joins TRBV6-2 or TRBV6-3 and TRBJ2-3; D is uncertain. Deletions cut 10 bases from V and 1 base from J, with 15 bases between. This CDR3 comprises 14 residues. Per germline, CDR1 MNHEY and CDR2 SVGEGT. CDR3 in amino acids: CATRPLGGTDTQYF. The CDR3 DNA sequence: TGTGCCACCCGACCCCTTGGGGGCACAGATACGCAGTATTTT.

This clonotype has ten or more counts. The rearrangement uses TRBV2 and TRBJ2-2; 12 bases agree with TRBD2. CDR1 is SNHLY, CDR2 FYNNEI, per germline. V gave up 6 bases and J gave up 6 bases; unmatched junction bases: 8. The CDR3 has 16 amino acids. The CDR3 region has the DNA TGTGCCAGCAGGGTCGGACTAGCGGGAAGGGCCGGGGAGCTGTTTTTT. This gives the protein CASRVGLAGRAGELFF. Together with reference TRBV2 and TRBJ2-2, the CDR3 gives the full variable domain: EPEVTQTPSHQVTQMGQEVILRCVPISNHLYFYWYRQILGQKVEFLVSFYNNEISEKSEIFDDQFSVERPDGSNFTLKIRSTKLEDSAMYFCASRVGLAGRAGELFFGEGSRLTVL.